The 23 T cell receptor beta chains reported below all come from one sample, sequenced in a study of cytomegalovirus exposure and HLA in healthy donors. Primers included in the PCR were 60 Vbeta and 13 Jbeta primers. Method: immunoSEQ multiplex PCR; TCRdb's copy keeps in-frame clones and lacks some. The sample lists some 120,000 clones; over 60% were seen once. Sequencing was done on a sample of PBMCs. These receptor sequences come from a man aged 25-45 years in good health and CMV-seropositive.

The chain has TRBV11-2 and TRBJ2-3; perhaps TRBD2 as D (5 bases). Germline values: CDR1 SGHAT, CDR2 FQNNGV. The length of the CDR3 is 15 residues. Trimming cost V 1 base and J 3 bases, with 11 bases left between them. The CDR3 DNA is TGTGCCAGCAGCTTAGCTGGGAGTGGGACAGATACGCAGTATTTT. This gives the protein CASSLAGSGTDTQYF.

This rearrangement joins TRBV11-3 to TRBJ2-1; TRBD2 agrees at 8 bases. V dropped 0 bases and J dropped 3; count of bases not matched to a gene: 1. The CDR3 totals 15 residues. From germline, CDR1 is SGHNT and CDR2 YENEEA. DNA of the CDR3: TGTGCCAGCAGCTTAGATGGGACTAGCTACAATGAGCAGTTCTTC. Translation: CASSLDGTSYNEQFF.

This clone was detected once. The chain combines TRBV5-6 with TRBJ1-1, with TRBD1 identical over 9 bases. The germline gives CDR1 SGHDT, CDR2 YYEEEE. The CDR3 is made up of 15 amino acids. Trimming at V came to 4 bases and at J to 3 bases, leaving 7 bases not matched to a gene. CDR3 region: CASSTAGTGYTEAFF. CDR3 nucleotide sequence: TGTGCCAGCAGCACTGCCGGGACAGGGTACACTGAAGCTTTCTTT.

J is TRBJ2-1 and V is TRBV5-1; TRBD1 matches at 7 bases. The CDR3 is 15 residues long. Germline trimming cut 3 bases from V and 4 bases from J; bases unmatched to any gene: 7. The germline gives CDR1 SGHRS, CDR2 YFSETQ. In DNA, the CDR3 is TGCGCCAGCAGCTCTACCGGGACAGAGTACAATGAGCAGTTCTTC. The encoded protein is CASSSTGTEYNEQFF. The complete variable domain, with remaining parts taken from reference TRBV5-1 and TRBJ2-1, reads KAGVTQTPRYLIKTRGQQVTLSCSPISGHRSVSWYQQTPGQGLQFLFEYFSETQRNKGNFPGRFSGRQFSNSRSEMNVSTLELGDSALYLCASSSTGTEYNEQFFGPGTRLTVL.

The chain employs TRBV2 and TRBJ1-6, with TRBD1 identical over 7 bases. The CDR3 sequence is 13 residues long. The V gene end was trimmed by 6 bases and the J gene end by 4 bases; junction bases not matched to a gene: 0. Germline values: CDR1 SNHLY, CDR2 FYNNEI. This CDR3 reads CASRDRYNSPLHF. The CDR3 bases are TGTGCCAGCAGGGACAGGTATAATTCACCCCTCCACTTT.

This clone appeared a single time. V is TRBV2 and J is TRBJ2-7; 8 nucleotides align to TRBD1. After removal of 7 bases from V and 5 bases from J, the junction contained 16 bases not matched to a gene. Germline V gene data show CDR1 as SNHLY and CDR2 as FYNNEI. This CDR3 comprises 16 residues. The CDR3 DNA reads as TGTGCCAGCAAGGTTCCAGGAGACAGGGGCGTCCACGAGCAGTACTTC. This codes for CASKVPGDRGVHEQYF.

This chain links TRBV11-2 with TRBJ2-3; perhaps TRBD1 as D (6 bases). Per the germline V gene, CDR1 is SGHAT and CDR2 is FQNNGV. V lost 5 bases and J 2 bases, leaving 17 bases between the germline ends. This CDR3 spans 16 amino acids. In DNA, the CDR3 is TGTGCCAGCAGCCACCGCCAGGGGCCCACCACAGATACGCAGTATTTT. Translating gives CASSHRQGPTTDTQYF.

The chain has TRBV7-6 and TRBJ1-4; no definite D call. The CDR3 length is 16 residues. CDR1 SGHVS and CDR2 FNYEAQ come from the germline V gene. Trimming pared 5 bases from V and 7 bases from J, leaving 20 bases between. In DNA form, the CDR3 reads TGTGCCAGCAGCCGAGAATTCGCGGCTATGGGTGAAAAACTGTTTTTT. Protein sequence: CASSREFAAMGEKLFF.

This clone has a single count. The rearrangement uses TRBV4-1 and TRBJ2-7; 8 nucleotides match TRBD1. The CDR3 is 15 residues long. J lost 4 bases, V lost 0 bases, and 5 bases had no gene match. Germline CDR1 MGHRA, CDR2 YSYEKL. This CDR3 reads CASSQDRTGSYEQYF. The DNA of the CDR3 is TGCGCCAGCAGCCAAGATAGGACAGGGAGTTACGAGCAGTACTTC.

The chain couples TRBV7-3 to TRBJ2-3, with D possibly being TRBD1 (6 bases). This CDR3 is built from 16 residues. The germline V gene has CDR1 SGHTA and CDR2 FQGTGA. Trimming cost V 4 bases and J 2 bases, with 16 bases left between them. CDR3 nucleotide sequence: TGTGCCAGCAGCTCACAGGGCCGACAGTACACAGATACGCAGTATTTT. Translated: CASSSQGRQYTDTQYF.

CDR3 DNA sequence: TGTGCCAGTAGTGTGACAGGGGAAGGTGAGCAGTTCTTC. Translating it yields CASSVTGEGEQFF. The chain has TRBV19 and TRBJ2-1; 8 nucleotides match TRBD1. The germline CDR1 and CDR2 sequences are LNHDA and SQIVND (reference sequence). This CDR3 is built from 13 residues. Losses at the gene ends were 5 bases for V and 9 bases for J; bases not matched to a gene: 6.

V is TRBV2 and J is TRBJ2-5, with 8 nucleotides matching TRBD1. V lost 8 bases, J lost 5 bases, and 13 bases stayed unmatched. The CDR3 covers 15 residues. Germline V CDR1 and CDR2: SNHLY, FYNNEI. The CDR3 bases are TGTGCCAGCTCCCTGACAGGGGTTTTTGGGGAGACCCAGTACTTC. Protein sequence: CASSLTGVFGETQYF.

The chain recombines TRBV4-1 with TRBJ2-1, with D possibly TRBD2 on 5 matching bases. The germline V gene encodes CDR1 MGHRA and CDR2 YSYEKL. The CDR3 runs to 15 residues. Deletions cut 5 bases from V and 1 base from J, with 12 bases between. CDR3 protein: CASSESGFSYNEQFF. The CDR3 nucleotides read TGCGCCAGCAGCGAGTCGGGGTTTTCCTACAATGAGCAGTTCTTC.

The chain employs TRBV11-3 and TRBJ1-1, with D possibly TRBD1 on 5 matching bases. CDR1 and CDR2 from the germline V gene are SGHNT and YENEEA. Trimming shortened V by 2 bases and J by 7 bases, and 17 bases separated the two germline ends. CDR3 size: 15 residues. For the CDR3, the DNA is TGTGCCAGCAGCTTACGGGGGGAACGGAATGGTGAAGCTTTCTTT. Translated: CASSLRGERNGEAFF.

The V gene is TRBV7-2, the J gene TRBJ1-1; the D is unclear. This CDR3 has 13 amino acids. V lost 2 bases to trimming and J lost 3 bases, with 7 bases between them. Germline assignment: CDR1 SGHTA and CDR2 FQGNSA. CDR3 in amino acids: CASSLSAYTEAFF. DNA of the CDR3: TGTGCCAGCAGCTTAAGCGCTTACACTGAAGCTTTCTTT. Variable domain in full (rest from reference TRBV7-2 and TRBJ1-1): GAGVSQSPSNKVTEKGKDVELRCDPISGHTALYWYRQSLGQGLEFLIYFQGNSAPDKSGLPSDRFSAERTGGSVSTLTIQRTQQEDSAVYLCASSLSAYTEAFFGQGTRLTVV.

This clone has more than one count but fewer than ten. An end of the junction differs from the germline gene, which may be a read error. The CDR3 loop is CASSQVSDSSYEQYF. The DNA of the CDR3 is TGCGCCAGCAGCCAAGTATCAGACAGCTCCTACGAGCAGTACTTC. This sequence joins TRBV5-4 and TRBJ2-7, with D possibly TRBD1 on 5 matching bases. Germline-derived CDR1 and CDR2 are SGHNT and YYREEE (reference sequence). The CDR3 runs to 15 residues.

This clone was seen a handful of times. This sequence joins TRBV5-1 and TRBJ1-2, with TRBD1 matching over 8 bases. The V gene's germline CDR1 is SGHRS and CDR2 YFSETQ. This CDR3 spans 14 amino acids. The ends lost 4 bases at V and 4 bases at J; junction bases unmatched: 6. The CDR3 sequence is CASSPGQVIYGYTF. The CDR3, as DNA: TGCGCCAGCAGCCCGGGACAGGTCATCTATGGCTACACCTTC. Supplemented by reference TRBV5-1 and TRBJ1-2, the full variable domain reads KAGVTQTPRYLIKTRGQQVTLSCSPISGHRSVSWYQQTPGQGLQFLFEYFSETQRNKGNFPGRFSGRQFSNSRSEMNVSTLELGDSALYLCASSPGQVIYGYTFGSGTRLTVV.

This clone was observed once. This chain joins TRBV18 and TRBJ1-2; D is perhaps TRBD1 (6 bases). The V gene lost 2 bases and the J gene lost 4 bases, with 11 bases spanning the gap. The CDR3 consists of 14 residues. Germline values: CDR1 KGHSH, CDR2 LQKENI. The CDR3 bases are TGTGCCAGCTCACCAATTCTAGGGGGCTATGGCTACACCTTC. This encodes CASSPILGGYGYTF.

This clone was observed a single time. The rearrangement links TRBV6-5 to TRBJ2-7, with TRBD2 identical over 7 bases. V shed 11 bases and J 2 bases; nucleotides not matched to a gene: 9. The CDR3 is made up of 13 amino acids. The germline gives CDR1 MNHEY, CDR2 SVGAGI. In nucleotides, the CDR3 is TGTGCCGCTGGACGGGGGGTCACCTACGAGCAGTACTTC. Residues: CAAGRGVTYEQYF.

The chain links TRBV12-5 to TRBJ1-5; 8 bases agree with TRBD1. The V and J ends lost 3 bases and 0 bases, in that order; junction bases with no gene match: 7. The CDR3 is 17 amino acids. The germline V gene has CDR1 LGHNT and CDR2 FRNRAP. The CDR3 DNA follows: TGTGCTAGTGGTTTCCAAAGGACAGGGATTAGCAATCAGCCCCAGCATTTT. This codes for CASGFQRTGISNQPQHF.

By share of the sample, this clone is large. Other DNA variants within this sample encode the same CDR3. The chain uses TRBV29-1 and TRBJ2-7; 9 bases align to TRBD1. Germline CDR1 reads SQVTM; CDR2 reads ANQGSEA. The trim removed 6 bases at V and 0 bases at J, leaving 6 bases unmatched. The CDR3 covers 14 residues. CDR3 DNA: TGCAGCGTGGCCGGGACAGGGCTCTCCTACGAGCAGTACTTC. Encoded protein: CSVAGTGLSYEQYF.

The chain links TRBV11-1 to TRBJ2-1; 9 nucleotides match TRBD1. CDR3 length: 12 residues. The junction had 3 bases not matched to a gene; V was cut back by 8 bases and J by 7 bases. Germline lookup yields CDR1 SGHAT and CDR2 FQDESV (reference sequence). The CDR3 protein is CASSGTGNEQFF. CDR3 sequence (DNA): TGTGCCAGCTCCGGGACAGGGAATGAGCAGTTCTTC.

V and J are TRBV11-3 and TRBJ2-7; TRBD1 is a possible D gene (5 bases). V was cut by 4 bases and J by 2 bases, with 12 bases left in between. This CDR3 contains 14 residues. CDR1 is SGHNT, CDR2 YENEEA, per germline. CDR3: CASSWGRVTYEQYF. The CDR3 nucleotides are TGTGCCAGCAGCTGGGGCAGGGTGACCTACGAGCAGTACTTC.